The 30 T cell receptor beta chains reported below all come from one sample, sequenced in a study of T cells after posttransplantation cyclophosphamide (dated by TCRdb to about 2016). Explained via the paper, the treatment or condition label denotes: high-dose cyclophosphamide on days +3 and +4 as single-agent GVHD prophylaxis. PTCy patients received busulfan and fludarabine conditioning, a related or unrelated marrow graft, and cyclophosphamide on days +3 and +4. To prepare the library, the immunoSEQ multiplex PCR assay was applied. TCRdb mirrors the immuneACCESS table, restricted to in-frame sequences. Some clones are absent from its copies; in checked studies, under half trace to an unresolved V gene, and the reason for the others is unknown. The table for this sample lists 5,000 to 6,500 clones, none of them counted only once. Of the sample, roughly 25% is held by the ten largest clones. Sequences were derived from PBMCs, sampled around 380 days after allogeneic stem cell transplant with posttransplant cyclophosphamide. The receptors originated from a male patient aged 55 to 69 who received an allogeneic stem cell transplant from a related donor, was CMV-positive, and had acute GVHD only. Once a transplant has taken place, some T cells may be donor derived.

This clone was detected many times. This CDR3 is CASSDLFKSETQYF. CDR3 nucleotide sequence: TGTGCCAGCAGTGACCTATTTAAGTCGGAGACCCAGTACTTC. The rearrangement links TRBV2 to TRBJ2-5, with unresolved D. V was shortened by 3 bases and J by 5 bases, with 13 bases between the two germline ends. Germline V lookup: CDR1 SNHLY, CDR2 FYNNEI. The CDR3 loop spans 14 amino acids.

By sample share, this clone is medium-sized. The chain recombines TRBV5-5 with TRBJ1-3, with D perhaps TRBD1 (6 bases). The CDR3 sequence is 16 residues long. V lost 2 bases and J lost 2, with 14 bases in between. The germline gives CDR1 SGHKS, CDR2 YYEKEE (reference sequence). CDR3 residues: CASSLTGNTAGNTIYF. In nucleotides, the CDR3 is TGTGCCAGCAGCTTAACAGGGAATACTGCTGGAAACACCATATATTTT.

This clone has ten or more counts. The V and J genes are TRBV2 and TRBJ2-3; 7 bases map to TRBD1. V gave up 6 bases and J gave up 3 bases; unmatched junction bases: 3. The length of the CDR3 is 13 residues. Per germline, CDR1 SNHLY and CDR2 FYNNEI. CDR3 sequence reads: CASSEQGTDTQYF. CDR3 DNA: TGTGCCAGCAGCGAACAGGGGACAGATACGCAGTATTTT. The entire variable domain, with the rest obtained from reference TRBV2 and TRBJ2-3, is as follows: EPEVTQTPSHQVTQMGQEVILRCVPISNHLYFYWYRQILGQKVEFLVSFYNNEISEKSEIFDDQFSVERPDGSNFTLKIRSTKLEDSAMYFCASSEQGTDTQYFGPGTRLTVL.

This clone has ten or more counts. The V and J genes are TRBV7-2 and TRBJ1-3; D call uncertain. The germline V and J ends were trimmed by 4 bases and 0 bases, with 16 bases remaining between them. There are 17 residues in the CDR3. CDR1 and CDR2 (germline): SGHTA, FQGNSA. Here the CDR3 reads CASSSSFSGRSGNTIYF. CDR3 nucleotides: TGTGCCAGCAGCTCCTCTTTCTCAGGCCGCTCTGGAAACACCATATATTTT.

This clone was observed at least ten times. The chain couples TRBV5-4 to TRBJ2-3; D possibly corresponds to TRBD2 (5 bases). Germline-derived CDR1 and CDR2 are SGHNT and YYREEE (reference sequence). This CDR3 comprises 16 residues. Trimming removed 0 bases from V and 3 bases from J, with 14 bases in between. The CDR3: CASSLARTFGTDTQYF. The CDR3 region has the DNA TGTGCCAGCAGCTTGGCTAGGACTTTCGGTACAGATACGCAGTATTTT. Supplemented by reference TRBV5-4 and TRBJ2-3, the full variable domain reads ETGVTQSPTHLIKTRGQQVTLRCSSQSGHNTVSWYQQALGQGPQFIFQYYREEENGRGNFPPRFSGLQFPNYSSELNVNALELDDSALYLCASSLARTFGTDTQYFGPGTRLTVL.

This clone has at least ten counts. The J gene is TRBJ1-1, the V gene TRBV18; 8 bases match TRBD1. Germline V gene lookup returns CDR1 KGHSH and CDR2 LQKENI. CDR3 length equals 13 residues. J gave up 3 bases and V 5 bases, and 2 bases lay outside the gene matches. As DNA, the CDR3 is TGTGCCAGCTCAGAGGACAGGGACACTGAAGCTTTCTTT. It codes for CASSEDRDTEAFF.

This clone has at least ten counts. This chain connects TRBV5-1 to TRBJ2-5; 8 bases align to TRBD2. Germline V gives CDR1 SGHRS, CDR2 YFSETQ. J was trimmed by 1 base and V by 4 bases; bases with no gene match: 3. The CDR3 covers 14 residues. The CDR3 region is CASSIGGVQETQYF. In nucleotides, the CDR3 is TGCGCCAGCAGCATCGGGGGGGTCCAAGAGACCCAGTACTTC.

This clone was seen many times. The rearrangement uses TRBV9 and TRBJ2-2; D gene unclear. CDR3 length: 16 residues. Trimming took off 0 bases at V and 4 bases at J, with 13 bases between the two ends. Germline V gives CDR1 SGDLS, CDR2 YYNGEE. The CDR3 DNA reads as TGTGCCAGCAGCGTAGGTTCTGAGAGGTTCACCGGGGAGCTGTTTTTT. This codes for CASSVGSERFTGELFF.

This clone was observed many times. This chain links TRBV4-2 with TRBJ1-5; D is unresolved. The CDR3 sequence is 16 residues long. Germline V gives CDR1 LGHNA, CDR2 YNFKEQ. V dropped 1 base and J dropped 5 bases, with 15 bases sitting between them. This chain's CDR3 is CASSQAEGPGDQPQHF. The CDR3 bases are TGTGCCAGCAGCCAAGCGGAGGGTCCTGGGGATCAGCCCCAGCATTTT.

This clone was seen at least ten times. V usage is TRBV7-3 and J usage is TRBJ2-5; 9 bases line up with TRBD2. V shed 2 bases and J 4 bases; nucleotides not matched to a gene: 5. This CDR3 is 15 amino acids long. Germline CDR1 is SGHTA and CDR2 is FQGTGA. CDR3 residues: CASSLLAGRGETQYF. The CDR3 nucleotides read TGTGCCAGCAGCTTACTAGCGGGGAGAGGAGAGACCCAGTACTTC.

This clone was recorded many times. V is TRBV4-3 and J is TRBJ1-2, with TRBD1 matching over 7 bases. Germline loops: CDR1 LGHNA, CDR2 YSLEER. The V segment lost 0 bases and the J segment 5 bases; nucleotides outside the gene matches: 6. The CDR3 is 15 amino acids. CDR3 nucleotide sequence: TGCGCCAGCAGCCAAGATTGGTCACAGGGGTATGGCTACACCTTC. This translates into CASSQDWSQGYGYTF.

The CDR3 here is CASTGWTTYNEQFF. CDR3 DNA sequence: TGTGCCAGCACCGGCTGGACTACCTACAATGAGCAGTTCTTC. The rearrangement links TRBV28 to TRBJ2-1, with a tentative D call TRBD2 (6 bases). This CDR3 is built from 14 residues. Trimming cost V 7 bases and J 2 bases, with 12 bases left between them. Germline-derived CDR1 and CDR2 are MDHEN and SYDVKM.

There are many counts of this clone. This chain connects TRBV5-5 to TRBJ2-2; D may be TRBD2 (5 bases). Between the trimmed V and J ends, which lost 0 bases and 3 bases, there was a span of 9 bases. This CDR3 has 15 residues. Looked up from germline, CDR1 is SGHKS and CDR2 is YYEKEE (reference sequence). The CDR3 sequence: CASSLEGRDTGELFF. CDR3 coding DNA: TGTGCCAGCAGCTTGGAAGGGCGGGACACCGGGGAGCTGTTTTTT.

This clone was recorded at least ten times. The chain combines TRBV4-1 with TRBJ1-1; the D is unclear. V lost 1 base and J lost 3, with 9 bases in between. The CDR3 loop spans 14 amino acids. Germline values: CDR1 MGHRA, CDR2 YSYEKL. This CDR3 is CASSQGEADTEAFF. Here the CDR3 DNA reads TGCGCCAGCAGCCAAGGGGAGGCGGACACTGAAGCTTTCTTT.

Many counts were recorded for this clone. This rearrangement joins TRBV14 to TRBJ2-5; 12 bases map to TRBD2. The CDR3 covers 15 residues. The V segment lost 5 bases and the J segment 2 bases; nucleotides outside the gene matches: 3. Germline V gene sequence: CDR1 SGHDN, CDR2 FVKESK. DNA for the CDR3: TGTGCCAGCAGCTCTAGCGGGAGGGGACAAGAGACCCAGTACTTC. This gives the protein CASSSSGRGQETQYF.

Ten or more counts support this clone. The chain uses TRBV13 and TRBJ2-5; perhaps TRBD1 as D (5 bases). Trimming shortened V by 5 bases and J by 1 base, and 14 bases separated the two germline ends. Germline CDR1 is PRHDT and CDR2 is FYEKMQ (reference sequence). This CDR3 region has 15 residues. This CDR3 reads CASSPQGSLQETQYF. CDR3 nucleotide sequence: TGTGCCAGCAGCCCCCAGGGCAGCCTCCAAGAGACCCAGTACTTC.

This clone showed up many times. The chain joins TRBV19 to TRBJ2-1; TRBD1 matches 9 bases. Trimming cost V 5 bases and J 6 bases; bases outside gene matches: 11. There are 16 residues in the CDR3. Germline V gene lookup returns CDR1 LNHDA and CDR2 SQIVND (reference sequence). The CDR3 DNA is TGTGCCAGTAGTTTAATACAGGGGGCTGTAAGCAATGAGCAGTTCTTC. Protein product: CASSLIQGAVSNEQFF. The full variable domain, its missing parts supplied by reference TRBV19 and TRBJ2-1, is DGGITQSPKYLFRKEGQNVTLSCEQNLNHDAMYWYRQDPGQGLRLIYYSQIVNDFQKGDIAEGYSVSREKKESFPLTVTSAQKNPTAFYLCASSLIQGAVSNEQFFGPGTRLTVL.

This clone was seen at least ten times. The CDR3 bases are TGTGCCAGCAGTGCCTCTTGGTCGGCCCTGGGGCCAGATACGCAGTATTTT. Amino acid sequence: CASSASWSALGPDTQYF. This chain uses TRBV2 with TRBJ2-3; a weak D match, TRBD1 (5 bases). Germline-derived CDR1 and CDR2 are SNHLY and FYNNEI. With 4 bases removed from V and 4 bases from J, the gap between germline ends came to 21 bases. The CDR3 is 17 residues long.

This clone was found many times. For the CDR3, the DNA is TGTGCCAGCAGCTCGGACAGGGCCCTCCAGCCCCAGCATTTT. Its protein product is CASSSDRALQPQHF. The chain links TRBV7-2 to TRBJ1-5, with 8 bases lining up with TRBD1. CDR1 SGHTA and CDR2 FQGNSA come from the germline V gene. Germline trimming cut 4 bases from V and 7 bases from J; bases unmatched to any gene: 6. This CDR3 has 14 residues.

This clone was observed at least ten times. CDR3 sequence (DNA): TGTGCCTCGGGCGGGGGACAAGGTGAAAAACTGTTTTTT. This encodes CASGGGQGEKLFF. This chain connects TRBV7-8 to TRBJ1-4, with D possibly matching TRBD1 (6 bases). Germline V CDR1 and CDR2: SGHVS, FQNEAQ. The CDR3 is 13 residues long. Trimming cost V 11 bases and J 7 bases, with 17 bases left between them.

This clone has ten or more counts. The CDR3 sequence: CASRPLSGSGKTQYF. The CDR3 region has the DNA TGTGCCAGCAGACCCCTTAGCGGGAGTGGGAAGACCCAGTACTTC. The chain uses TRBV2 and TRBJ2-5, with 9 bases identical to TRBD2. V was pared by 6 bases and J by 6 bases, with 11 bases of the junction left unmatched. Germline V gives CDR1 SNHLY, CDR2 FYNNEI. The CDR3 loop spans 15 amino acids.

This clone has a count of ten or more. V usage is TRBV18 and J usage is TRBJ1-1; 8 nucleotides line up with TRBD1. The length of the CDR3 is 14 residues. Trimming took 3 bases from V and 5 from J; bases not matched to a gene: 5. Germline CDR1 KGHSH, CDR2 LQKENI. CDR3 region: CASSPGQERTEAFF. The DNA for the CDR3 is TGTGCCAGCTCACCGGGACAGGAGCGGACTGAAGCTTTCTTT.

In its sample, this clone was seen a few times. This chain joins TRBV2 and TRBJ2-3; 8 bases fit TRBD2. Germline values: CDR1 SNHLY, CDR2 FYNNEI. This CDR3 has 16 residues. Trimming removed 6 bases from V and 3 bases from J; junction bases left unmatched: 11. CDR3: CASSYRLATATDTQYF. Written as DNA, the CDR3 is TGTGCCAGCAGCTACCGACTAGCGACTGCGACAGATACGCAGTATTTT.

This clone was picked up many times. The rearrangement uses TRBV10-1 and TRBJ1-4, with 7 bases matching TRBD1. There are 13 residues in the CDR3. Germline CDR1 and CDR2: WNHNN and SYGVQD (reference sequence). The junction had 2 bases not matched to a gene; V was cut back by 2 bases and J by 8 bases. For the CDR3, the DNA is TGCGCCAGCAGTGAGGCAGGGGGGGAAAAACTGTTTTTT. It is translated as CASSEAGGEKLFF.

This clone showed up many times. This chain uses TRBV9 with TRBJ1-5; no firm D call. Germline CDR1 and CDR2: SGDLS and YYNGEE. The CDR3 covers 13 residues. The V end was cut by 3 bases, the J end by 6 bases, with 10 bases between. In DNA form, the CDR3 reads TGTGCCAGCAGCGAAACAGATGCTCAGCCCCAGCATTTT. This codes for CASSETDAQPQHF.

This clone was found many times. CDR3 amino acids: CASSLEGARSTEAFF. CDR3 nucleotides: TGTGCCAGCAGTTTAGAGGGGGCGCGGAGCACTGAAGCTTTCTTT. The chain employs TRBV28 and TRBJ1-1, with TRBD1 matching 7 bases. Trimming took 2 bases from V and 4 from J; bases not matched to a gene: 7. The CDR3 loop spans 15 amino acids. CDR1 and CDR2 (germline): MDHEN, SYDVKM.

This clone was seen many times. The chain uses TRBV9 and TRBJ1-1, with D perhaps TRBD1 (5 bases). V shed 3 bases and J shed 5 bases, with 14 bases lying between them. This CDR3 has 14 amino acids. Per the germline V gene, CDR1 is SGDLS and CDR2 is YYNGEE. The DNA for the CDR3 is TGTGCCAGCAGCGCCACCAGGGCAAGGACTGAAGCTTTCTTT. This encodes CASSATRARTEAFF.

In its sample, this clone was seen many times. The chain couples TRBV6-5 to TRBJ2-1; perhaps TRBD2 as D (5 bases). The CDR3 covers 16 residues. Trimming pared 4 bases from V and 2 bases from J, leaving 15 bases between. CDR1 and CDR2 from the germline V gene are MNHEY and SVGAGI. The CDR3 sequence: CASSSSRTVPYNEQFF. The CDR3 nucleotides read TGTGCCAGCAGTTCCTCCCGGACTGTTCCCTACAATGAGCAGTTCTTC.

This clone was found many times. This chain links TRBV19 with TRBJ2-5; 10 bases match TRBD1. The CDR3 has 20 residues. Germline CDR1 reads LNHDA; CDR2 reads SQIVND (reference sequence). With V trimmed by 4 bases and J by 0 bases, 17 bases remained unmatched. The DNA for the CDR3 is TGTGCCAGTAGTACCAGTACCCGGGACAGGGGTACCCACCACCAAGAGACCCAGTACTTC. Its protein is CASSTSTRDRGTHHQETQYF. The whole variable domain, remainder taken from reference TRBV19 and TRBJ2-5, is DGGITQSPKYLFRKEGQNVTLSCEQNLNHDAMYWYRQDPGQGLRLIYYSQIVNDFQKGDIAEGYSVSREKKESFPLTVTSAQKNPTAFYLCASSTSTRDRGTHHQETQYFGPGTRLLVL.

This clone was seen ten or more times. This chain's CDR3 is CASSEARQGYEQYF. Written as DNA, the CDR3 is TGTGCCAGCAGTGAAGCTCGGCAGGGCTACGAGCAGTACTTC. The chain is built from TRBV6-1 and TRBJ2-7, with D maybe TRBD1 (5 bases). The CDR3 contains 14 residues. Germline CDR1 MNHNS, CDR2 SASEGT. Trimming removed 0 bases at V and 3 bases at J, with 9 bases between.